This TCR beta chain was captured by sequencing in a study of T cell responses to AZD1222 COVID-19 vaccine. CDR1 is KGHDR, CDR2 SFDVKD, per germline. The CDR3 loop spans 13 amino acids. With V trimmed by 9 bases and J by 2 bases, 1 base remained unmatched. Sequencing used immunoSEQ multiplex PCR; TCRdb keeps in-frame clones, though not all of them. The data hold some 99,000 clones, with nearly 90% observed a single time. The sample was peripheral blood, taken on day 0 of AZD1222 vaccination. The V and J genes are TRBV24-1 and TRBJ1-2, with 11 bases aligning to TRBD1. The TCR originated in an adult in good health. CDR3 loop: CATRDRGNYGYTF. In nucleotides, the CDR3 is TGTGCCACCCGGGACAGGGGGAACTATGGCTACACCTTC.